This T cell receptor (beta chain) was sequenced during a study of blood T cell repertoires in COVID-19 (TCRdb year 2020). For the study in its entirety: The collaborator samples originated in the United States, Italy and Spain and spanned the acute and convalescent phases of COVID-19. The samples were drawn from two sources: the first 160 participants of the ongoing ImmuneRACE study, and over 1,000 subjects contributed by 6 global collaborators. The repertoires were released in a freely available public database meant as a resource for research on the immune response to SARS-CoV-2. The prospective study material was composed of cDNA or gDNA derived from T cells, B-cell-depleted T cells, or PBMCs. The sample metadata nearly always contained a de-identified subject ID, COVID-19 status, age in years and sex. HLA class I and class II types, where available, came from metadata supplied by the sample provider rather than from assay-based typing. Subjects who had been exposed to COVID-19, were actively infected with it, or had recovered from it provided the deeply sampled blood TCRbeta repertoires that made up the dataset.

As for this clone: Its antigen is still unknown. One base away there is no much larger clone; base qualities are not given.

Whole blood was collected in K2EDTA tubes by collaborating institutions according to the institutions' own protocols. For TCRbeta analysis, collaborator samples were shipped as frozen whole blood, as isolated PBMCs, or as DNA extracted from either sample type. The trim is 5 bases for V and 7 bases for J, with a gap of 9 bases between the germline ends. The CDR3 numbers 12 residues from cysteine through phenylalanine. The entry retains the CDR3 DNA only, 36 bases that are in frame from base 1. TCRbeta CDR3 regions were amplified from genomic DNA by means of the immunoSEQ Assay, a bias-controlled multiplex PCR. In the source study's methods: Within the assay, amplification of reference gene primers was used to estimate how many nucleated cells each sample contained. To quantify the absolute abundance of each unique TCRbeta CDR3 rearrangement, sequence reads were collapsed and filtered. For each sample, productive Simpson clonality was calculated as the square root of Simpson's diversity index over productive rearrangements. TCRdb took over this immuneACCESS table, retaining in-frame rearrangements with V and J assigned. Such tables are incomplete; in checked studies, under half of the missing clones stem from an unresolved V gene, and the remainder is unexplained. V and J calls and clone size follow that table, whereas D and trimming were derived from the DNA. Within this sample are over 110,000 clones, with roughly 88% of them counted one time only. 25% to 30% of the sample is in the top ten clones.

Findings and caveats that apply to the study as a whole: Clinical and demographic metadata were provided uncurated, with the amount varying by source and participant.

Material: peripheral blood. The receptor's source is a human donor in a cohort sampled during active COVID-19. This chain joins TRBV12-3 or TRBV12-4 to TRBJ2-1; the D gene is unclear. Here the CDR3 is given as CASSIYSNEQFF. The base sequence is TGTGCCAGCAGTATTTACAGTAATGAGCAGTTCTTC.